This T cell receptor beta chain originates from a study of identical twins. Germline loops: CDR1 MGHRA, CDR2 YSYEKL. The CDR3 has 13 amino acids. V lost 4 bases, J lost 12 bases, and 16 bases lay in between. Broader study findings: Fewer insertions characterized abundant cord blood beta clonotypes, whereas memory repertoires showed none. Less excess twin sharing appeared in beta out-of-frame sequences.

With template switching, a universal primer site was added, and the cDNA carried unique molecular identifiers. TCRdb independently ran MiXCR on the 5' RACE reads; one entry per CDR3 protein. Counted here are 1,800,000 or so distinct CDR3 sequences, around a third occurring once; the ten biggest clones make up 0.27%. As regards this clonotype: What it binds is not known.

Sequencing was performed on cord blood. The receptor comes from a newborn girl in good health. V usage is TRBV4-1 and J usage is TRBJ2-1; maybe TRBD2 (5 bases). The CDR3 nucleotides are TGCGCCAGCAGCCCTTTAACCGGGAACGGGCAGTTCTTC. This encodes CASSPLTGNGQFF.